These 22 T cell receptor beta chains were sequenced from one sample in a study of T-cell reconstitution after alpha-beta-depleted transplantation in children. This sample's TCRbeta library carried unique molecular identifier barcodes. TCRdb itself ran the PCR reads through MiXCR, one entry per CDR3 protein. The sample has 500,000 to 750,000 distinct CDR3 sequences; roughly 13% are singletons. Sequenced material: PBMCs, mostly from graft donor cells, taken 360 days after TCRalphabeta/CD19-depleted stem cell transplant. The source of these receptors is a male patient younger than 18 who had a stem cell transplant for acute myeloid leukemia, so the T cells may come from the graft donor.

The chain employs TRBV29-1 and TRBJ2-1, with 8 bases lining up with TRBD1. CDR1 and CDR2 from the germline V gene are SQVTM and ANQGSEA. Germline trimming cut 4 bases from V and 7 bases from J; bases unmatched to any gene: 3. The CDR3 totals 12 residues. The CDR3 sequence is CSVVRTGNEQFF. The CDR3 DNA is TGCAGCGTTGTAAGGACAGGGAATGAGCAGTTCTTC.

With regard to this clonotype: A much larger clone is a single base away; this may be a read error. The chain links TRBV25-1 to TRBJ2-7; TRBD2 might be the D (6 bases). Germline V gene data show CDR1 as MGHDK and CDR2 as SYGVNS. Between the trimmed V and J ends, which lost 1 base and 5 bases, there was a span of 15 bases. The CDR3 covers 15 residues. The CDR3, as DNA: TGTGCCAGCAGTGAATGGAGGGAATATAGACACGAGCAGTACTTC. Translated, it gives CASSEWREYRHEQYF.

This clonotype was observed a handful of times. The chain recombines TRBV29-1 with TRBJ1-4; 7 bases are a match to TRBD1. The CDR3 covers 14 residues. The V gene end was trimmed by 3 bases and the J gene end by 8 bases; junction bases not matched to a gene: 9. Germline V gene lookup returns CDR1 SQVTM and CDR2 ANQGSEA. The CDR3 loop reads CSVDSTGLREKLFF. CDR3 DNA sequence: TGCAGCGTTGACTCGACAGGGCTAAGGGAAAAACTGTTTTTT. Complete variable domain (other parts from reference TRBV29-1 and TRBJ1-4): SAVISQKPSRDICQRGTSLTIQCQVDSQVTMMFWYRQQPGQSLTLIATANQGSEATYESGFVIDKFPISRPNLTFSTLTVSNMSPEDSSIYLCSVDSTGLREKLFFGSGTQLSVL.

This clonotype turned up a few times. The CDR3 protein is CASSFQIANEKLFF. CDR3 nucleotide sequence: TGTGCCAGCAGTTTTCAGATTGCTAATGAAAAACTGTTTTTT. The chain has TRBV6-5 and TRBJ1-4; the D is unclear. Germline V gene sequence: CDR1 MNHEY, CDR2 SVGAGI. CDR3 size: 14 residues. With 4 bases removed from V and 3 bases from J, the gap between germline ends came to 9 bases.

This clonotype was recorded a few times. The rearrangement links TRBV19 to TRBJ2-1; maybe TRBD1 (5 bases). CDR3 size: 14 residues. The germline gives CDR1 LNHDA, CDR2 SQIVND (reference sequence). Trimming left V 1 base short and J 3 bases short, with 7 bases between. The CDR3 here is CASSIGTYYNEQFF. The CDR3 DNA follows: TGTGCCAGTAGTATAGGGACATACTACAATGAGCAGTTCTTC.

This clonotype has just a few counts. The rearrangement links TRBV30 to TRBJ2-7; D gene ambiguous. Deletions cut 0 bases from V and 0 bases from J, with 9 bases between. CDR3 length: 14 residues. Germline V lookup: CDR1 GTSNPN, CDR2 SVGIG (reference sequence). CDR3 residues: CAWSVLQNSYEQYF. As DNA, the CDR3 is TGTGCCTGGAGTGTACTACAGAACTCCTACGAGCAGTACTTC. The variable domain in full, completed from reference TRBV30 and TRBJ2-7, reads SQTIHQWPATLVQPVGSPLSLECTVEGTSNPNLYWYRQAAGRGLQLLFYSVGIGQISSEVPQNLSASRPQDRQFILSSKKLLLSDSGFYLCAWSVLQNSYEQYFGPGTRLTVT.

Here the CDR3 reads CASSFLAGEEETQYF. The CDR3 coding sequence is TGTGCCAGCAGTTTCTTAGCGGGAGAGGAGGAGACCCAGTACTTC. The chain couples TRBV27 to TRBJ2-5, with 9 bases identical to TRBD2. Looked up from germline, CDR1 is MNHEY and CDR2 is SMNVEV (reference sequence). With 3 bases clipped from V and 5 bases from J, the junction kept 7 bases outside the gene matches. The CDR3 has 15 amino acids.

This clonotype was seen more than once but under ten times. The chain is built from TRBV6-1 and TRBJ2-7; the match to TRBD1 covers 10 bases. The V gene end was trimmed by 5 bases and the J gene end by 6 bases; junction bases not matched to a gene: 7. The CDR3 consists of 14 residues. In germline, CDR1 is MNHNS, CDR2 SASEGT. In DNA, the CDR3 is TGTGCCAGCAGTCGGGGGACAGGGGACAGCGAGCAGTACTTC. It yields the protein CASSRGTGDSEQYF.

The CDR3: CASTALAGGSNEQFF. DNA for the CDR3: TGTGCCAGCACCGCCCTAGCGGGAGGGTCCAATGAGCAGTTCTTC. The chain recombines TRBV2 with TRBJ2-1; 12 nucleotides align to TRBD2. There are 15 residues in the CDR3. Per germline, CDR1 SNHLY and CDR2 FYNNEI. V shed 7 bases, J shed 6 bases, and the junction held 7 bases outside the gene matches.

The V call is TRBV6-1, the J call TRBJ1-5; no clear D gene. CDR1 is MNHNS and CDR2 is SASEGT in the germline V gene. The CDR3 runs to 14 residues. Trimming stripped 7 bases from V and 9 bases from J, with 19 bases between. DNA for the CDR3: TGTGCCAGCAAGGGCAGGCCCCTAGAGGGGCCCCAGCATTTT. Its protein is CASKGRPLEGPQHF.

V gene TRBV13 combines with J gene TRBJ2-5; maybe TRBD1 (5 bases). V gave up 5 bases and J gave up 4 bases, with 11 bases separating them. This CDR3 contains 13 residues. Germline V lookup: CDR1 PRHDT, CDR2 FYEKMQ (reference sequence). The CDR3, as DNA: TGTGCCAGCAGCGCCCGACAGCGAGAGACCCAGTACTTC. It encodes CASSARQRETQYF.

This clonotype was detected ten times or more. CDR3 DNA sequence: TGTGCCAGCAGTTACCCGGACAGCTACGAGCAGTACTTC. It specifies CASSYPDSYEQYF. This sequence joins TRBV6-2 or TRBV6-3 and TRBJ2-7; D may be TRBD1 (6 bases). This CDR3 region has 13 residues. Germline V gives CDR1 MNHEY, CDR2 SVGEGT. The ends were cut back, 2 bases at V and 3 bases at J, with 8 bases in the middle.

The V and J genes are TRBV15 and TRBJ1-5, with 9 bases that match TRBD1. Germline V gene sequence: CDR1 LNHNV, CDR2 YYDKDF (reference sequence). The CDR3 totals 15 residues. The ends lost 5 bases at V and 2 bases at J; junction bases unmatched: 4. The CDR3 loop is CATSRWTGGNQPQHF. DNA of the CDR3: TGTGCCACCAGCCGTTGGACAGGGGGCAATCAGCCCCAGCATTTT.

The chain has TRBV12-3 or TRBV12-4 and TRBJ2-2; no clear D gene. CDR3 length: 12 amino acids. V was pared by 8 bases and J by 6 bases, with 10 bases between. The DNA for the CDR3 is TGTGCCAGCCTGGGCCTTTCCGGGGAGCTGTTTTTT. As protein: CASLGLSGELFF.

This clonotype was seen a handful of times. The CDR3 nucleotides are TGTGCCAGCAGGCGCGAGGGGGTTCCCACCGGGGAGCTGTTTTTT. Its protein is CASRREGVPTGELFF. The V gene is TRBV7-3, the J gene TRBJ2-2, with D perhaps TRBD1 (6 bases). The CDR3 consists of 15 residues. V lost 6 bases and J lost 4, with 15 bases in between. Germline V CDR1 and CDR2: SGHTA, FQGTGA.

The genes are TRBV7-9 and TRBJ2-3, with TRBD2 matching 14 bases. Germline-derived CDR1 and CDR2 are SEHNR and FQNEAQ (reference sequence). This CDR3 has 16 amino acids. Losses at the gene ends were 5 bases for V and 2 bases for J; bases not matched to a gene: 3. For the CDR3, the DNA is TGTGCCAGCAGCGTGGGACTAGCGGGAGCCACAGATACGCAGTATTTT. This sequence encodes CASSVGLAGATDTQYF.

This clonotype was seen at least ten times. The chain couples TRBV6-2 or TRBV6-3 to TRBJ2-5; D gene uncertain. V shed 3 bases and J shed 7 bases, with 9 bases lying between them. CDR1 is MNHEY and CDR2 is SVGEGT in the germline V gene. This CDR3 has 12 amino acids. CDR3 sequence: CASSYVIGTQYF. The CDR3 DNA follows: TGTGCCAGCAGTTATGTCATAGGGACCCAGTACTTC.

The CDR3 DNA is TGCAGTGCTAGGACAGGGGCCAATCAGCCCCAGCATTTT. This codes for CSARTGANQPQHF. The V and J genes are TRBV20-1 and TRBJ1-5, with TRBD1 identical over 8 bases. CDR3 length: 13 residues. J gave up 3 bases and V 3 bases, and 1 base lay outside the gene matches. Germline V gene data show CDR1 as DFQATT and CDR2 as SNEGSKA (reference sequence).

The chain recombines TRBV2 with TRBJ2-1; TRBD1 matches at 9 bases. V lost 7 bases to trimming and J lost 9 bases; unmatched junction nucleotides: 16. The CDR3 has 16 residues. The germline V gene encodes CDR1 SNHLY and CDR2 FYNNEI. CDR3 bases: TGTGCCAGCACCGGAGGGGGGACAGGGCCAGGAGGTGAGCAGTTCTTC. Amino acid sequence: CASTGGGTGPGGEQFF.

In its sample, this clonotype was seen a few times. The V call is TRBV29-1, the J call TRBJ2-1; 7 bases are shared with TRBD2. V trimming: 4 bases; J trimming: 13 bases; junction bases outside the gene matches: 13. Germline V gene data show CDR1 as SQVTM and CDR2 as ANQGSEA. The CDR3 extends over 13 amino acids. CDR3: CSVVGGVGDLQFF. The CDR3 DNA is TGCAGCGTTGTGGGAGGGGTCGGGGACCTTCAGTTCTTC.

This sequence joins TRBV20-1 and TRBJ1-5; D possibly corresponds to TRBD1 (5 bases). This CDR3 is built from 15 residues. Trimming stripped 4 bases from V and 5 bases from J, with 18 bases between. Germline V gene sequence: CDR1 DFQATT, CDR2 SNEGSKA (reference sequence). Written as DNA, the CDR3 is TGCAGTGCTATGGAGGCGGGACTCCGGGATCAGCCCCAGCATTTT. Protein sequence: CSAMEAGLRDQPQHF.

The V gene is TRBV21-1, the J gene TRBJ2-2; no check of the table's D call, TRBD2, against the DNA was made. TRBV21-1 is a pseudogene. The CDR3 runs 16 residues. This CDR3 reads CASHNPEGPPTGELFF. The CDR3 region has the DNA TGTGCCAGCCATAATCCTGAGGGGCCTCCCACCGGGGAGCTGTTTTTT.